One and the same sample provided the 22 T cell receptor beta chains below, sequenced in a study of T cell repertoires in cytomegalovirus infection. TCRdb reprocessed the reads with MiXCR, giving one entry per CDR3 protein. The data hold 200,000 to 250,000 distinct CDR3 sequences, with about 12% observed a single time. Sequenced sample: PBMCs. Receptors originate from a human donor in good health (CMV status not recorded). Some clones in this sample may be carry-over from other donors' samples.

This rearrangement joins TRBV20-1 to TRBJ2-7; D not resolved. This CDR3 region has 12 residues. Germline V gene lookup returns CDR1 DFQATT and CDR2 SNEGSKA (reference sequence). V was shortened by 6 bases and J by 6 bases, with 15 bases between the two germline ends. CDR3 region: CSASPQTSEQYF. DNA for the CDR3: TGCAGTGCGTCACCGCAAACGAGCGAGCAGTACTTC.

This clonotype has a handful of counts. The chain has TRBV5-1 and TRBJ2-3, with 13 bases lining up with TRBD2. Germline CDR1 reads SGHRS; CDR2 reads YFSETQ. After removal of 4 bases from V and 0 bases from J, the junction contained 8 bases not matched to a gene. The CDR3 covers 18 residues. CDR3 sequence (DNA): TGCGCCAGCAGCAACGGACTAGCGGGGGCTACTAGCACAGATACGCAGTATTTT. Translation gives CASSNGLAGATSTDTQYF.

This chain joins TRBV12-3 or TRBV12-4 and TRBJ2-7; D is uncertain. The CDR3 sequence is 14 residues long. V was pared by 3 bases and J by 0 bases, with 9 bases between. CDR3 sequence (DNA): TGTGCCAGCAGTTTTGGCTTAAGCTCCTACGAGCAGTACTTC. Translation gives CASSFGLSSYEQYF.

The chain employs TRBV4-3 and TRBJ2-7; weak D call: TRBD2 (6 bases). Deletions cut 4 bases from V and 2 bases from J, with 21 bases between. CDR3 length equals 17 residues. Germline values: CDR1 LGHNA, CDR2 YSLEER. CDR3 region: CASSRDAQGDSAYEQYF. The CDR3 DNA is TGCGCCAGCAGCCGGGACGCCCAAGGGGACTCTGCCTACGAGCAGTACTTC.

This clonotype was counted ten times or more. The chain employs TRBV5-1 and TRBJ1-6; weak D call: TRBD1 (5 bases). The CDR3 consists of 17 residues. Between the trimmed V and J ends, which lost 0 bases and 7 bases, there was a span of 17 bases. CDR1 is SGHRS and CDR2 is YFSETQ in the germline V gene. The CDR3 spells CASSLASGRTNNSPLHF. For the CDR3, the DNA is TGCGCCAGCAGCTTGGCTTCAGGCCGGACAAACAATTCACCCCTCCACTTT.

This clonotype was seen more than once but under ten times. The gene calls are TRBV29-1 and TRBJ2-3; TRBD2 aligns across 9 bases. Germline-derived CDR1 and CDR2 are SQVTM and ANQGSEA. CDR3 size: 16 residues. Germline trimming cut 4 bases from V and 4 bases from J; bases unmatched to any gene: 12. CDR3 region: CSVALGPSGKADTQYF. CDR3 DNA: TGCAGCGTTGCCCTGGGTCCTAGCGGGAAGGCAGATACGCAGTATTTT.

This clonotype came up a few times. The chain combines TRBV24-1 with TRBJ2-2; D remains ambiguous. Germline V gene sequence: CDR1 KGHDR, CDR2 SFDVKD. V lost 4 bases and J lost 1, with 9 bases in between. The CDR3 sequence is 15 residues long. CDR3 loop: CATSDSRGNTGELFF. CDR3 coding DNA: TGTGCCACCAGTGACTCCCGAGGGAACACCGGGGAGCTGTTTTTT.

The chain links TRBV11-2 to TRBJ1-2, with 7 positions matching TRBD1. V lost 5 bases, J lost 4 bases, and 7 bases stayed unmatched. This CDR3 spans 14 amino acids. Germline CDR1 is SGHAT and CDR2 is FQNNGV. In DNA, the CDR3 is TGTGCCAGCAGCCCGAACCGGGACAGCTATGGCTACACCTTC. Residues: CASSPNRDSYGYTF. The complete variable domain, with remaining parts taken from reference TRBV11-2 and TRBJ1-2, reads EAGVAQSPRYKIIEKRQSVAFWCNPISGHATLYWYQQILGQGPKLLIQFQNNGVVDDSQLPKDRFSAERLKGVDSTLKIQPAKLEDSAVYLCASSPNRDSYGYTFGSGTRLTVV.

V is TRBV5-1 and J is TRBJ2-7, with TRBD2 matching over 15 bases. The CDR3 sequence is 17 residues long. Trimming at V came to 4 bases and at J to 6 bases, leaving 11 bases not matched to a gene. Germline V gives CDR1 SGHRS, CDR2 YFSETQ. CDR3 DNA sequence: TGCGCCAGCAGCCTCGGGACTAGCGGGGGGCAACTGGGCGAGCAGTACTTC. It encodes CASSLGTSGGQLGEQYF.

The genes are TRBV6-6 and TRBJ2-2; the D is unclear. The V end lost 6 bases, the J end lost 6 bases, and 11 bases lay between the germline ends. This CDR3 is built from 13 residues. Per germline, CDR1 MNHNY and CDR2 SVGAGI (reference sequence). DNA for the CDR3: TGTGCCAGCAGACCCCGGAAACCCGGGGAGCTGTTTTTT. This translates into CASRPRKPGELFF.

The chain joins TRBV7-6 to TRBJ2-7; D possibly corresponds to TRBD1 (6 bases). V shed 6 bases and J shed 2 bases, with 23 bases lying between them. This CDR3 is 17 amino acids long. Per the germline V gene, CDR1 is SGHVS and CDR2 is FNYEAQ. The CDR3 bases are TGTGCCAGCAGAGCATACCGGGACACCCTTACCCCCTACGAGCAGTACTTC. Protein sequence: CASRAYRDTLTPYEQYF. The whole variable domain, filled in from reference TRBV7-6 and TRBJ2-7, reads GAGVSQSPRYKVTKRGQDVALRCDPISGHVSLYWYRQALGQGPEFLTYFNYEAQQDKSGLPNDRFSAERPEGSISTLTIQRTEQRDSAMYRCASRAYRDTLTPYEQYFGPGTRLTVT.

This clonotype turned up a few times. The gene calls are TRBV19 and TRBJ2-1; 8 positions match TRBD2. From germline, CDR1 is LNHDA and CDR2 SQIVND (reference sequence). The V gene end was trimmed by 6 bases and the J gene end by 8 bases; junction bases not matched to a gene: 6. The CDR3 loop spans 13 amino acids. The CDR3 region has the DNA TGTGCCAGTAGAGGCGGGGGGTTGGATGAGCAGTTCTTC. Residues: CASRGGGLDEQFF.

A few counts support this clonotype. The chain combines TRBV27 with TRBJ1-4; maybe TRBD1 (5 bases). Germline CDR1 and CDR2: MNHEY and SMNVEV (reference sequence). This CDR3 contains 14 residues. The V and J ends lost 6 bases and 8 bases respectively, with 16 bases between them. CDR3 DNA: TGTGCCAGCAGCCGGCGGGGGATTGACGAAAAACTGTTTTTT. This codes for CASSRRGIDEKLFF.

This rearrangement joins TRBV7-9 to TRBJ2-3, with D perhaps given as TRBD1 or TRBD2 (6 bases each). The germline V and J ends were trimmed by 8 bases and 2 bases, with 11 bases remaining between them. Germline V gene sequence: CDR1 SEHNR, CDR2 FQNEAQ (reference sequence). This CDR3 contains 13 residues. The CDR3 region is CASGGQNTDTQYF. CDR3 nucleotide sequence: TGTGCCAGCGGGGGGCAGAACACAGATACGCAGTATTTT.

The V gene is TRBV5-5, the J gene TRBJ2-1, with 12 bases lining up with TRBD1. Germline CDR1 SGHKS, CDR2 YYEKEE (reference sequence). V was clipped by 5 bases and J by 8 bases; unmatched bases: 5. This CDR3 is built from 14 residues. In DNA, the CDR3 is TGTGCCAGCAGAGCGGGACAGGGGGCGGATGAGCAGTTCTTC. It translates to CASRAGQGADEQFF. Supplemented by reference TRBV5-5 and TRBJ2-1, the full variable domain reads DAGVTQSPTHLIKTRGQQVTLRCSPISGHKSVSWYQQVLGQGPQFIFQYYEKEERGRGNFPDRFSARQFPNYSSELNVNALLLGDSALYLCASRAGQGADEQFFGPGTRLTVL.

This clonotype has at least ten counts. The V call is TRBV19, the J call TRBJ1-1, with 7 bases fitting TRBD1. Unmatched junction bases numbered 11, after V lost 8 bases and J lost 2 bases. The CDR3 consists of 15 residues. Germline CDR1 LNHDA, CDR2 SQIVND (reference sequence). CDR3 nucleotides: TGTGCCAGTTCAAAAACCGGGACAGTCAACACTGAAGCTTTCTTT. Translating it yields CASSKTGTVNTEAFF.

This clonotype was observed at least ten times. CDR3 in DNA: TGTGCCAGCAGCTTAGAATTGACAGGGGCCTACGAGCAGTACTTC. Amino acids: CASSLELTGAYEQYF. The J gene is TRBJ2-7, the V gene TRBV11-2, with 8 bases identical to TRBD1. The CDR3 has 15 amino acids. Germline CDR1 and CDR2: SGHAT and FQNNGV. The V gene end was trimmed by 0 bases and the J gene end by 2 bases; junction bases not matched to a gene: 3.

This clonotype was seen at least ten times. The chain joins TRBV7-6 to TRBJ2-5; 11 nucleotides align to TRBD2. Unmatched junction bases numbered 2, after V lost 3 bases and J lost 2 bases. The CDR3 sequence is 15 residues long. Germline V lookup: CDR1 SGHVS, CDR2 FNYEAQ. CDR3 bases: TGTGCCAGCAGCTTGACTAGCGGGACTCAAGAGACCCAGTACTTC. Amino acids: CASSLTSGTQETQYF.

This clonotype was recorded a few times. The chain combines TRBV2 with TRBJ1-2; D call uncertain. Trimming removed 6 bases from V and 2 bases from J, with 4 bases in between. Germline CDR1 and CDR2: SNHLY and FYNNEI. CDR3 size: 11 residues. The CDR3 spells CASRVNYGYTF. The CDR3 coding sequence is TGTGCCAGCAGAGTCAACTATGGCTACACCTTC.

V and J are TRBV11-3 and TRBJ2-2; the match to TRBD2 covers 7 bases. The CDR3 is 17 residues long. Germline assignment: CDR1 SGHNT and CDR2 YENEEA. With V trimmed by 5 bases and J by 0 bases, 9 bases remained unmatched. DNA for the CDR3: TGTGCCAGCAGCACCCCCGGGGGGTTATCGAACACCGGGGAGCTGTTTTTT. Translating it yields CASSTPGGLSNTGELFF.

This clonotype was seen a few times. This chain joins TRBV5-1 and TRBJ1-1; D uncertain. The CDR3 is made up of 13 amino acids. The V end lost 0 bases, the J end lost 8 bases, and 11 bases lay between the germline ends. The germline CDR1 and CDR2 sequences are SGHRS and YFSETQ. For the CDR3, the DNA is TGCGCCAGCAGCTTGGAAGCGGCTGCAGAAGCTTTCTTT. It encodes CASSLEAAAEAFF. Full variable domain (remainder filled in from reference TRBV5-1 and TRBJ1-1): KAGVTQTPRYLIKTRGQQVTLSCSPISGHRSVSWYQQTPGQGLQFLFEYFSETQRNKGNFPGRFSGRQFSNSRSEMNVSTLELGDSALYLCASSLEAAAEAFFGQGTRLTVV.

This clonotype was detected many times. The J gene is TRBJ1-2, the V gene TRBV7-3, with a weak D call TRBD1 (6 bases). This CDR3 is 15 amino acids long. CDR1 is SGHTA and CDR2 is FQGTGA in the germline V gene. Trimming removed 5 bases at V and 3 bases at J, with 16 bases between. The CDR3 is CASSPAPGGDYGYTF. The CDR3 DNA sequence: TGTGCCAGCAGCCCCGCCCCGGGGGGCGACTATGGCTACACCTTC.